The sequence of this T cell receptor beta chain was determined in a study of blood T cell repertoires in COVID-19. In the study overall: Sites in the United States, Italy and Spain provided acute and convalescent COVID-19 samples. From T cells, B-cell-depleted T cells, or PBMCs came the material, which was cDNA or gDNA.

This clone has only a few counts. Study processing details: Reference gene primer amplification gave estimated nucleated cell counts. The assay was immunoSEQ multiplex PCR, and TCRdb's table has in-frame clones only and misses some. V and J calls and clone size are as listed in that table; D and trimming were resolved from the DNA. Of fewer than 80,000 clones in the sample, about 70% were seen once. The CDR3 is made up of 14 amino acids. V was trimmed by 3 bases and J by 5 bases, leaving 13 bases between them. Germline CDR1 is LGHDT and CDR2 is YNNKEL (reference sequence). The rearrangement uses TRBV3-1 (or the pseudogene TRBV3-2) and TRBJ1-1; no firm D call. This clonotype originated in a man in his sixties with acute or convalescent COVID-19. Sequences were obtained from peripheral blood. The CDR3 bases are TGTGCCAGCAGCCAGGGTACCGTGAGGACTGAAGCTTTCTTT. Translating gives CASSQGTVRTEAFF.